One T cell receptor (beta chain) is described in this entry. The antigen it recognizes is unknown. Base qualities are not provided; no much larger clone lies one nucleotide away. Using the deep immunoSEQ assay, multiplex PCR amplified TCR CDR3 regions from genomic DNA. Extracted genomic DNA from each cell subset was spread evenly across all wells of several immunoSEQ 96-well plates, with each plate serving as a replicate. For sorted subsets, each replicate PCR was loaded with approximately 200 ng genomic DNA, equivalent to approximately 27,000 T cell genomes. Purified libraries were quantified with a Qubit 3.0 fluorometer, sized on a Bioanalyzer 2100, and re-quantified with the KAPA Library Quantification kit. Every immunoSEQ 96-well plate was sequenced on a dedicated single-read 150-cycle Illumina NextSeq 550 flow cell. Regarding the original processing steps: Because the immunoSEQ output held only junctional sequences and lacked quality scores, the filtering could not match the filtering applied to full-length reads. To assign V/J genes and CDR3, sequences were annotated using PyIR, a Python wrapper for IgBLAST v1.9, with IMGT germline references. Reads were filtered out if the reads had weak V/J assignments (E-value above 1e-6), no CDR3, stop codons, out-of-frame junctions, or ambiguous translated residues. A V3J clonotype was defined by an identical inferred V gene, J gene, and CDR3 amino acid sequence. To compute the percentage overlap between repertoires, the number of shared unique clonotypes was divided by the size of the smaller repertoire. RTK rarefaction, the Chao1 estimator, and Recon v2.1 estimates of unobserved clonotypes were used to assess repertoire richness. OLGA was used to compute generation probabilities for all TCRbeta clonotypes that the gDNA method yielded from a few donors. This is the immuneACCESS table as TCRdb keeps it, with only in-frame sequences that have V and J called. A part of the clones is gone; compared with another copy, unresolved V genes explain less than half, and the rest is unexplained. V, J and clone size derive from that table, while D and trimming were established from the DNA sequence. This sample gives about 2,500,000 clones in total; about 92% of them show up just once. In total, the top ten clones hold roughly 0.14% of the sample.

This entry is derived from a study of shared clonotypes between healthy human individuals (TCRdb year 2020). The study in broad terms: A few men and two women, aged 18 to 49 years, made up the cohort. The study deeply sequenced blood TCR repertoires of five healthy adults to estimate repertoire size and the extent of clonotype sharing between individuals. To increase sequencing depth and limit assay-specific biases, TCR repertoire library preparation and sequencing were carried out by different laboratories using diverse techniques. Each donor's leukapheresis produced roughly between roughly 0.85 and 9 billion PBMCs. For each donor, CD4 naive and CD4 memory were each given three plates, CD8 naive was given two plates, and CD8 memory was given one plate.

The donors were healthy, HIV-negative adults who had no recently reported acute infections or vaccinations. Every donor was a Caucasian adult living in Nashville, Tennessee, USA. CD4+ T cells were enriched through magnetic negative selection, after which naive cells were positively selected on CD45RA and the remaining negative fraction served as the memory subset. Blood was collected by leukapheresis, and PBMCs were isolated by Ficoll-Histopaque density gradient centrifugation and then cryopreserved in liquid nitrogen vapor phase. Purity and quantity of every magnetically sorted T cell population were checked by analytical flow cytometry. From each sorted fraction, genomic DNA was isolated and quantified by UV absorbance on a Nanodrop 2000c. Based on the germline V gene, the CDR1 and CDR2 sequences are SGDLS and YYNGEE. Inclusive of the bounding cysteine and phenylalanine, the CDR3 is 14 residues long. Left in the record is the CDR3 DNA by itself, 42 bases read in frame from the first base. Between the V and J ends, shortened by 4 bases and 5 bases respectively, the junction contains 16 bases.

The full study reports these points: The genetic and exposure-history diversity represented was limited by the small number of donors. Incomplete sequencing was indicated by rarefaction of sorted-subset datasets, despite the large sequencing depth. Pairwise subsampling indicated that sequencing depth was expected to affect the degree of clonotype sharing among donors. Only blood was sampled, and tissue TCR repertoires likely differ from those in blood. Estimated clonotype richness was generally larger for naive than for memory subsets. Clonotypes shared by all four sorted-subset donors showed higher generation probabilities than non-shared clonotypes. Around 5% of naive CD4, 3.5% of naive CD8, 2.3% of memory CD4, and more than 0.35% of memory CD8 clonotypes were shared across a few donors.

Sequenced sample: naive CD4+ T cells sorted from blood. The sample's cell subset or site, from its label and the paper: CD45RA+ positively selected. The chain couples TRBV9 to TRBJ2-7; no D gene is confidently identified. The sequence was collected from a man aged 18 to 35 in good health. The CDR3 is CASSPRVKGNEQYF. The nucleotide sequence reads TGTGCCAGCAGCCCACGGGTCAAAGGGAACGAGCAGTACTTC.